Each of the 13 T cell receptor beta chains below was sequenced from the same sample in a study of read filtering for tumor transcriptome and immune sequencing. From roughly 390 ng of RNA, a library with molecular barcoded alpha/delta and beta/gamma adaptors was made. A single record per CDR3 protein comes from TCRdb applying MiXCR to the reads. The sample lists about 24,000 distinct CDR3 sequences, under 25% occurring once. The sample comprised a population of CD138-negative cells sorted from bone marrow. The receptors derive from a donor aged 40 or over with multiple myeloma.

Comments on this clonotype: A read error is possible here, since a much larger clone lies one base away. The CDR3 nucleotides read TGTGCCAGCAGTGATTCAAGGACAGCCAATTCACCCCTCCACTTT. It encodes CASSDSRTANSPLHF. The chain couples TRBV2 to TRBJ1-6; possibly TRBD1 for D (6 bases). The CDR3 is 15 amino acids. Trimming took 3 bases from V and 7 from J, leaving 13 bases between them. Germline V gives CDR1 SNHLY, CDR2 FYNNEI.

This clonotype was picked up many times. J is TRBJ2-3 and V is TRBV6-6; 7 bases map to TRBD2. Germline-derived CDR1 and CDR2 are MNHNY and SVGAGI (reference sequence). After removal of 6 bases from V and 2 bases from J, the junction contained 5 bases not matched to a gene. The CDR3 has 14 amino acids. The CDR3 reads CASRYSGDTDTQYF. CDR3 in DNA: TGTGCCAGCAGGTACAGCGGGGACACAGATACGCAGTATTTT.

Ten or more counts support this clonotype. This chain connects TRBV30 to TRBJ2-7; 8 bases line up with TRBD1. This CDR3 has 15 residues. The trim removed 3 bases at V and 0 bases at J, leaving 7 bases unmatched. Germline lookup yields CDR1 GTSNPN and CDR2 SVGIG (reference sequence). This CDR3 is CAWSEGQVASYEQYF. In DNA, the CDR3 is TGTGCCTGGAGCGAGGGACAGGTCGCCTCCTACGAGCAGTACTTC.

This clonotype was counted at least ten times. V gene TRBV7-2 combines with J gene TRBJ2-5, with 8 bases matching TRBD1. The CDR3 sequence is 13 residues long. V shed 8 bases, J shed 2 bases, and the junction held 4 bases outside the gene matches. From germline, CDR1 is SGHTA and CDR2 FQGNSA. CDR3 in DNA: TGTGCCAGCCGGGACAGGTATCAAGAGACCCAGTACTTC. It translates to CASRDRYQETQYF.

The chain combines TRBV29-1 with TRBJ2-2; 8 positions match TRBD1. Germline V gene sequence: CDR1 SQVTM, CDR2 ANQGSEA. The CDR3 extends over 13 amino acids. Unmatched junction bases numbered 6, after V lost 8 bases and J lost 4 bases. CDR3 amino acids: CSHRDRTTGELFF. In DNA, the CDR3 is TGCAGCCACCGGGACAGGACCACCGGGGAGCTGTTTTTT.

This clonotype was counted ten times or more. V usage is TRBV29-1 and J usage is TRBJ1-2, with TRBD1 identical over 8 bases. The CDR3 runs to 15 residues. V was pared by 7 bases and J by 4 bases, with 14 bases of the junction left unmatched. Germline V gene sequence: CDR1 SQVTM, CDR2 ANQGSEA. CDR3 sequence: CSADDEDRAVYGYTF. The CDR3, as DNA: TGCAGCGCTGACGATGAGGACAGGGCAGTCTATGGCTACACCTTC.

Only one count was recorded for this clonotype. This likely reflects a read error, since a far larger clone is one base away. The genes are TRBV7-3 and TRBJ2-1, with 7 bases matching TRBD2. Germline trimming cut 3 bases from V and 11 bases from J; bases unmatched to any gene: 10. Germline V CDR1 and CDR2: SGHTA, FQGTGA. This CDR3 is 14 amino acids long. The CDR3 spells CASSLGLPRDQQFF. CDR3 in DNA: TGTGCCAGCAGCTTGGGACTACCAAGGGATCAGCAGTTCTTC.

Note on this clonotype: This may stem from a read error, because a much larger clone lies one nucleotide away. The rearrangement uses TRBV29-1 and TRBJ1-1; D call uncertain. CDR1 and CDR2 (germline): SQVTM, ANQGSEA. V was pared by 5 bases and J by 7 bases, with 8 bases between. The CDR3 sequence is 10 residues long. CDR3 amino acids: CSVFILEAFF. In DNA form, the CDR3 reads TGCAGCGTTTTCATACTTGAAGCTTTCTTT.

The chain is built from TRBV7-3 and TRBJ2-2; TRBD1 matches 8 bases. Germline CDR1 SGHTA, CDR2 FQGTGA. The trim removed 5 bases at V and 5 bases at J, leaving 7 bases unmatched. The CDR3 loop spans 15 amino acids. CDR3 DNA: TGTGCCAGCAGCCCCCGGACAGGGTGGACCGGGGAGCTGTTTTTT. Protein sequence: CASSPRTGWTGELFF.

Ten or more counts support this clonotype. CDR3 coding DNA: TGTGCCAGCAGTGACGGGACACAACAAGAGACCCAGTACTTC. The encoded protein is CASSDGTQQETQYF. The gene calls are TRBV6-1 and TRBJ2-5, with TRBD1 as a possible D gene (6 bases). The length of the CDR3 is 14 residues. The germline V gene encodes CDR1 MNHNS and CDR2 SASEGT. V was cut by 3 bases and J by 2 bases, with 10 bases left in between.

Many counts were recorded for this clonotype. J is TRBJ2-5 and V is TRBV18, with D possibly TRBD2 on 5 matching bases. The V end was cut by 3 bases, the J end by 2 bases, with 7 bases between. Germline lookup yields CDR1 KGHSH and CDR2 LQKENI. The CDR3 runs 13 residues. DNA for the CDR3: TGTGCCAGCTCACCTTCGGGGCAAGAGACCCAGTACTTC. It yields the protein CASSPSGQETQYF.

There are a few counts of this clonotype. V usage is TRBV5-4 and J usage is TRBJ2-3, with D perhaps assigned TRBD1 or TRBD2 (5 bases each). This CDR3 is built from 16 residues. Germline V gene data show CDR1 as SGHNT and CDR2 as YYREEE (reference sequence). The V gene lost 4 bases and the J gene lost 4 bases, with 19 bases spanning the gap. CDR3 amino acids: CASSPGLGGGADTQYF. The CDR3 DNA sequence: TGTGCCAGCAGCCCGGGGCTCGGCGGAGGTGCAGATACGCAGTATTTT.

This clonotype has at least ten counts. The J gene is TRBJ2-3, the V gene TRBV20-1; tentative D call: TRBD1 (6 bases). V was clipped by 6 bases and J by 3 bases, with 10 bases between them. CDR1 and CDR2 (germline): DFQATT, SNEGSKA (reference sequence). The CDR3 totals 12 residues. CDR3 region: CSASGVTDTQYF. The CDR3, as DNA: TGCAGTGCCTCAGGGGTGACAGATACGCAGTATTTT.